The 15 T cell receptor beta chains in this list originate from one sample, sequenced in a study of T cell repertoires in ileal Crohn's disease. Sequenced by immunoSEQ multiplex PCR; TCRdb stores in-frame clones only, minus some. Of several thousand clones detected, over 80% appear once; the ten largest clones hold about 4.4%. Sequencing was performed on ileal tissue. The receptors here all came from an adult with Crohn's disease.

The chain couples TRBV5-5 to TRBJ1-1, with 7 bases matching TRBD1. Germline V gene data show CDR1 as SGHKS and CDR2 as YYEKEE (reference sequence). The CDR3 covers 13 residues. V lost 6 bases, J lost 12 bases, and 14 bases stayed unmatched. CDR3 coding DNA: TGTGCCAGCACGGGAGACAGGGCCCGACCCCCTTTCTTT. Translating gives CASTGDRARPPFF.

This chain joins TRBV19 and TRBJ1-2, with a weak D call TRBD1 (6 bases). Trimming took 3 bases from V and 4 from J, leaving 15 bases between them. This CDR3 is built from 15 residues. Per the germline V gene, CDR1 is LNHDA and CDR2 is SQIVND (reference sequence). This chain's CDR3 is CASSITTGSVYGYTF. The CDR3 nucleotides are TGTGCCAGTAGTATTACGACAGGCAGCGTCTATGGCTACACCTTC.

The chain employs TRBV7-9 and TRBJ2-6; TRBD1 matches at 12 bases. V gave up 4 bases and J gave up 1 base; unmatched junction bases: 5. This CDR3 spans 18 amino acids. Germline loops: CDR1 SEHNR, CDR2 FQNEAQ (reference sequence). The DNA for the CDR3 is TGTGCCAGCAGCTCCCGGGACAGGGGGCAATCTGGGGCCAACGTCCTGACTTTC. This codes for CASSSRDRGQSGANVLTF.

The chain couples TRBV18 to TRBJ2-5; D perhaps matches TRBD1 (6 bases). Germline CDR1 is KGHSH and CDR2 is LQKENI. This CDR3 is built from 13 residues. V shed 6 bases and J shed 2 bases, with 10 bases lying between them. Here the CDR3 DNA reads TGTGCCAGCTCGACTGGACAGCAAGAGACCCAGTACTTC. This gives the protein CASSTGQQETQYF. Together with reference TRBV18 and TRBJ2-5, the CDR3 gives the full variable domain: NAGVMQNPRHLVRRRGQEARLRCSPMKGHSHVYWYRQLPEEGLKFMVYLQKENIIDESGMPKERFSAEFPKEGPSILRIQQVVRGDSAAYFCASSTGQQETQYFGPGTRLLVL.

The chain links TRBV5-4 to TRBJ2-2, with 13 bases aligning to TRBD2. V lost 3 bases to trimming and J lost 5 bases; unmatched junction nucleotides: 7. The CDR3 extends over 17 amino acids. Looked up from germline, CDR1 is SGHNT and CDR2 is YYREEE (reference sequence). The CDR3 is CASSSLKLAGGTGELFF. The CDR3, as DNA: TGTGCCAGCAGCTCTTTGAAACTAGCGGGAGGGACCGGGGAGCTGTTTTTT.

The rearrangement links TRBV6-4 to TRBJ1-5; no firm D call. There are 14 residues in the CDR3. Per the germline V gene, CDR1 is MRHNA and CDR2 is SNTAGT. Trimming removed 5 bases at V and 0 bases at J, with 8 bases between. Here the CDR3 reads CASSPSYSNQPQHF. In DNA form, the CDR3 reads TGTGCCAGCAGTCCCTCTTATAGCAATCAGCCCCAGCATTTT.

The rearrangement joins TRBV21-1 to TRBJ2-7; the table's D call, TRBD1, has no DNA check behind it. TRBV21-1 is reported as a pseudogene. CDR3 size: 15 residues. The CDR3, as DNA: TGTGCCAGCAGCAAAGCCCTCGACAGTTACTACGAGCAGTACTTC. This gives the protein CASSKALDSYYEQYF.

The chain carries TRBV7-8 and TRBJ2-7, with TRBD2 identical over 11 bases. V dropped 1 base and J dropped 5; count of bases not matched to a gene: 10. Germline CDR1 is SGHVS and CDR2 is FQNEAQ. This CDR3 is 17 amino acids long. The CDR3 region has the DNA TGTGCCAGCAGCTTAGGGTTACTAGCGGGAGTATCTAACGAGCAGTACTTC. This sequence encodes CASSLGLLAGVSNEQYF.

The V and J genes are TRBV5-5 and TRBJ1-1; D may be TRBD1 (6 bases). The CDR3 covers 16 residues. Trimming removed 0 bases at V and 0 bases at J, with 12 bases between. The germline V gene encodes CDR1 SGHKS and CDR2 YYEKEE (reference sequence). The CDR3 nucleotides read TGTGCCAGCAGCTTGGCCGTGGGGGGGCTGAACACTGAAGCTTTCTTT. Translating it yields CASSLAVGGLNTEAFF.

This chain joins TRBV5-4 and TRBJ2-1; 13 nucleotides agree with TRBD2. This CDR3 is built from 14 residues. V shed 4 bases and J 8 bases; nucleotides not matched to a gene: 3. Germline CDR1 is SGHNT and CDR2 is YYREEE (reference sequence). The CDR3 loop reads CASSKTSGRYEQFF. For the CDR3, the DNA is TGTGCCAGCAGCAAGACTAGCGGGAGGTATGAGCAGTTCTTC.

The chain couples TRBV28 to TRBJ1-1; 8 bases match TRBD1. This CDR3 contains 13 residues. The V segment lost 6 bases and the J segment 10 bases; nucleotides outside the gene matches: 10. Per germline, CDR1 MDHEN and CDR2 SYDVKM. The CDR3: CASRYSGGAGAFF. CDR3 coding DNA: TGTGCCAGCAGATACTCAGGGGGCGCCGGAGCTTTCTTT.

This chain uses TRBV18 with TRBJ2-1, with D possibly TRBD2 on 6 matching bases. The CDR3 covers 17 residues. Trimming cost V 2 bases and J 6 bases, with 20 bases left between them. Germline values: CDR1 KGHSH, CDR2 LQKENI. The CDR3 DNA follows: TGTGCCAGCTCACCAACGCCCCCCGGGAGAATTGGCAATGAGCAGTTCTTC. Its translation: CASSPTPPGRIGNEQFF.

The chain combines TRBV9 with TRBJ2-2; tentative D call: TRBD2 (5 bases). Trimming shortened V by 3 bases and J by 0 bases, and 15 bases separated the two germline ends. Germline CDR1 is SGDLS and CDR2 is YYNGEE. The CDR3 spans 17 residues. The CDR3 nucleotides are TGTGCCAGCAGCGCCAGATTGGGGAGAGCGAACACCGGGGAGCTGTTTTTT. As protein: CASSARLGRANTGELFF.

Comments on this clone: Other DNA sequences in the sample encode the same CDR3. The chain carries TRBV30 and TRBJ1-2; 9 bases are shared with TRBD1. The CDR3 consists of 14 residues. Looked up from germline, CDR1 is GTSNPN and CDR2 is SVGIG (reference sequence). V was pared by 0 bases and J by 8 bases, with 7 bases of the junction left unmatched. This CDR3 reads CAWSVLQGAGGYTF. DNA for the CDR3: TGTGCCTGGAGTGTATTACAGGGGGCGGGCGGCTACACCTTC.

The genes are TRBV2 and TRBJ1-2; D is perhaps TRBD1 (5 bases). This CDR3 is 13 amino acids long. V was pared by 6 bases and J by 2 bases, with 10 bases between. The germline V gene has CDR1 SNHLY and CDR2 FYNNEI. CDR3 coding DNA: TGTGCCAGCAGGGAGACAGTAAACTATGGCTACACCTTC. Translated, it gives CASRETVNYGYTF.